Sequencing of this T cell receptor beta chain was carried out in a study of shared clonotypes between healthy human individuals (dated by TCRdb to the early 2020s). Background on the whole study: Two women and three men aged 18 to 49 years were included in the cohort. Per donor, three plates each were used for CD4 naive and CD4 memory, two for CD8 naive, and one for CD8 memory. To estimate repertoire size and how much clonotype sharing occurs between individuals, the study deeply sequenced the blood TCR repertoires of five healthy adults. To increase sequencing depth and limit assay-specific biases, different laboratories used diverse techniques to prepare libraries and sequence TCR repertoires. Leukapheresis yielded between about 0.94 and 8.9 billion PBMCs per donor.

CD8 naive samples were obtained by positive selection for CCR7 among CD45RO-negative cells, yielding a CD45RA+CCR7+ population from which TemRA cells were excluded. Healthy HIV-negative adults with no recently reported acute infections or vaccinations were included as donors. Every donor was a Caucasian adult residing in Nashville, Tennessee, USA. After blood collection by leukapheresis, PBMCs were isolated using Ficoll-Histopaque density gradient centrifugation and then cryopreserved in the vapor phase of liquid nitrogen. Analytical flow cytometry was used to check the purity and quantity of every magnetically sorted T cell population. Genomic DNA was isolated from every sorted fraction and measured by UV absorbance on a Nanodrop 2000c. Study-level results and caveats: Pairwise subsampling led to the expectation that sequencing depth would affect the degree of clonotype sharing among donors. The small number of donors limited the genetic and exposure-history diversity represented. Incomplete sequencing was indicated by rarefaction of sorted-subset datasets, despite the large sequencing depth. Clonotypes shared by all four sorted-subset donors showed higher generation probabilities than non-shared clonotypes. Only blood was sampled, and tissue TCR repertoires likely differ from those in blood. Estimated clonotype richness was generally larger for naive than for memory subsets. About 4.5% of naive CD4, around 3.6% of naive CD8, approximately 2% of memory CD4, and more than 0.35% of memory CD8 clonotypes were shared across four donors.

About this clone itself: Its antigen is currently not known. One base away there is no much larger clone; base qualities are not given.

Using the deep immunoSEQ assay, TCR CDR3 regions were amplified from genomic DNA by multiplex PCR. For each cell subset, the extracted genomic DNA was distributed evenly across all wells of several immunoSEQ 96-well plates, and each plate served as one replicate. Each replicate PCR for sorted subsets received roughly 200 ng genomic DNA, equal to roughly 30,000 T cell genomes. Purified libraries were measured with a Qubit 3.0 fluorometer, size-checked on a Bioanalyzer 2100, and measured again with the KAPA Library Quantification kit. Each immunoSEQ 96-well plate was sequenced on its own single-read 150-cycle Illumina NextSeq 550 flow cell. Per the original workflow: Because the immunoSEQ output held only junctional sequences and lacked quality scores, the filtering could not match the filtering applied to full-length reads. Sequences were annotated with PyIR, a Python wrapper for IgBLAST v1.9, and V/J genes and CDR3 were assigned using IMGT germline references. Reads with weak V/J assignments (E-value above 1e-6), missing CDR3, stop codons, out-of-frame junctions, or ambiguous translated residues were removed. V3J clonotypes were defined as sequences sharing an identical inferred V gene, J gene, and CDR3 amino acid sequence. Percentage overlap between repertoires was computed as shared unique clonotypes divided by the size of the smaller repertoire. Richness of each repertoire was evaluated using RTK rarefaction, the Chao1 estimator, and Recon v2.1 estimates of unobserved clonotypes. OLGA was used to compute generation probabilities for all TCRbeta clonotypes that the gDNA method yielded from a handful of donors. TCRdb's version of the immuneACCESS table is confined to in-frame rearrangements and falls short of the full clone set. An unresolved V gene accounts for under half of the shortfall where checked; the remainder is of unknown origin. V and J calls and clone size are given by that table; D and trimming were obtained from the DNA. The sample data list around 1.9 million clones, and roughly 95% of these were observed just once. The top ten clones comprise about 1.7% of the sample.

The cysteine opens and the phenylalanine closes a CDR3 of 16 amino acids. Only CDR3 DNA remains: 48 bases, in frame from the first base. The V end loses 3 bases and the J end loses 0 bases, and a stretch of 13 bases separates them. As encoded in the germline V gene (reference sequence), CDR1 is SGHNT while CDR2 is YYREEE. Recombination linked TRBV5-4 to TRBJ1-3; the D segment cannot be called with confidence. Sequencing was done on a sample of naive CD8+ T cells from PBMCs. In light of the paper, this sample's cell subset or site label describes: CD45RA+CCR7+. The sequence came from a man between 18 and 29 years old in good health. Some clones in this sample may be carry-over from other donors' samples. The DNA sequence is as follows: TGTGCCAGCAGCTCGGACGGACGACTCTCTGGAAACACCATATATTTT. Translation gives CASSSDGRLSGNTIYF.